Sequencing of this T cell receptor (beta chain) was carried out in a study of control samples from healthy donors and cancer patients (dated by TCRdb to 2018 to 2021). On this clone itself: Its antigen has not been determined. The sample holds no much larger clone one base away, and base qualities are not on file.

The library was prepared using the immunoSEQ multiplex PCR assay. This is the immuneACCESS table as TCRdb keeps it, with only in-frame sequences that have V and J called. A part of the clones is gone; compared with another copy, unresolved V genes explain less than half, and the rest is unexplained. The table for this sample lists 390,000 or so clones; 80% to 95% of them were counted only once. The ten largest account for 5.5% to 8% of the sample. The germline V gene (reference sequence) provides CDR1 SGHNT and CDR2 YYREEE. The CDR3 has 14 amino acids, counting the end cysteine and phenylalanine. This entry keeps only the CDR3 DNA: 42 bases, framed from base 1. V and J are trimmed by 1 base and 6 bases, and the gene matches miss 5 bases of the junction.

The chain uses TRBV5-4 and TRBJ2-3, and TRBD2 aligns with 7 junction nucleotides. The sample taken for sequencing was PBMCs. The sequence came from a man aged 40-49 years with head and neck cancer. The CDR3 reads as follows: CASSLTGGQDTQYF. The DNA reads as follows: TGTGCCAGCAGCTTGACGGGAGGCCAGGATACGCAGTATTTT.